This passage covers 29 T cell receptor beta chains from one sample sequenced in a study of cytomegalovirus exposure and HLA in healthy donors. Use of 60 Vbeta and 13 Jbeta primers characterized the PCR. Sequencing was performed with immunoSEQ multiplex PCR; in TCRdb, only in-frame clones are kept and a portion is missing. The table includes roughly 83,000 clones, roughly 77% detected once. The sequenced sample consisted of PBMCs. These receptors were collected from a man aged 55-75 years in good health and CMV-seronegative.

This chain links TRBV9 with TRBJ2-1; no reliable D call. Germline V lookup: CDR1 SGDLS, CDR2 YYNGEE. Trimming left V 0 bases short and J 9 bases short, with 4 bases between. This CDR3 contains 11 residues. The CDR3 DNA reads TGTGCCAGCAGCGTAGAAGCTGAGCAGTTCTTC. This translates into CASSVEAEQFF.

This clone has just a few counts. The rearrangement joins TRBV30 to TRBJ1-4; 8 bases agree with TRBD1. The CDR3 runs 15 residues. Germline values: CDR1 GTSNPN, CDR2 SVGIG (reference sequence). The J segment lost 8 bases and the V segment lost 4 bases, leaving 12 bases of the junction unmatched. CDR3 sequence reads: CAWMGLQGAEEKLFF. DNA for the CDR3: TGTGCCTGGATGGGGCTTCAGGGGGCTGAAGAAAAACTGTTTTTT.

V is TRBV19 and J is TRBJ2-7; 7 bases align to TRBD1. J was trimmed by 0 bases and V by 9 bases; bases with no gene match: 8. Germline lookup yields CDR1 LNHDA and CDR2 SQIVND (reference sequence). The CDR3 has 14 amino acids. Here the CDR3 DNA reads TGTGCCAGCCGGACAGGACAATTCTCCTACGAGCAGTACTTC. As protein: CASRTGQFSYEQYF.

The CDR3 DNA follows: TGTGCCAGCAGCCTCATGGGGGCCGGTGAAGCTTTCTTT. The encoded protein is CASSLMGAGEAFF. This chain uses TRBV14 with TRBJ1-1, with D possibly being TRBD1 (6 bases). The CDR3 has 13 residues. The germline gives CDR1 SGHDN, CDR2 FVKESK. V was clipped by 4 bases and J by 7 bases, with 13 bases between them.

The chain joins TRBV7-8 to TRBJ2-1, with D maybe TRBD1 (6 bases). The CDR3 is 15 residues long. Trimming shortened V by 5 bases and J by 4 bases, and 15 bases separated the two germline ends. Per the germline V gene, CDR1 is SGHVS and CDR2 is FQNEAQ. CDR3 DNA sequence: TGTGCCAGCAGCAAATCCGGGACATCGTACAATGAGCAGTTCTTC. Protein sequence: CASSKSGTSYNEQFF.

This chain connects TRBV6-1 to TRBJ1-2; weak D call: TRBD1 (6 bases). The V end was cut by 0 bases, the J end by 7 bases, with 12 bases between. Germline V gene data show CDR1 as MNHNS and CDR2 as SASEGT. CDR3 length: 14 residues. The CDR3 DNA reads as TGTGCCAGCAGTGAAGCGCGGACAGAGAGTGGCTACACCTTC. Encoded protein: CASSEARTESGYTF.

V is TRBV6-5 and J is TRBJ2-3, with TRBD1 matching over 7 bases. Germline assignment: CDR1 MNHEY and CDR2 SVGAGI. J gave up 5 bases and V 7 bases, and 12 bases lay outside the gene matches. This CDR3 contains 15 residues. CDR3 nucleotides: TGTGCCAGCACCGACATGACAGGGAACGAAGATACGCAGTATTTT. It encodes CASTDMTGNEDTQYF.

This chain joins TRBV2 and TRBJ2-1; 9 bases map to TRBD1. CDR1 and CDR2 (germline): SNHLY, FYNNEI. Trimming at V came to 6 bases and at J to 6 bases, leaving 12 bases not matched to a gene. The CDR3 consists of 16 residues. The CDR3 DNA follows: TGTGCCAGCAGCGCCACCCCGGGACAGGGTGGCAATGAGCAGTTCTTC. As protein: CASSATPGQGGNEQFF.

For the CDR3, the DNA is TGTGCCAGCAGCTTAGGAGGGGCGGGGGTAGGATACGAGCAGTACTTC. Amino acid sequence: CASSLGGAGVGYEQYF. V usage is TRBV7-2 and J usage is TRBJ2-7; TRBD2 matches 7 bases. Germline CDR1 SGHTA, CDR2 FQGNSA. The CDR3 is 16 residues long. V lost 1 base, J lost 4 bases, and 10 bases stayed unmatched.

The chain carries TRBV5-1 and TRBJ1-1, with D uncertain. This CDR3 is 14 amino acids long. Trimming removed 1 base from V and 4 bases from J, with 11 bases in between. CDR1 and CDR2 (germline): SGHRS, YFSETQ. The CDR3 DNA sequence: TGCGCCAGCAGCTTGCGGGGAGTGGGCACTGAAGCTTTCTTT. Translation: CASSLRGVGTEAFF.

Regarding this clone: The same CDR3 also results from other DNA sequences found in this sample. This sequence joins TRBV6-1 and TRBJ1-2; D gene ambiguous. Trimming shortened V by 0 bases and J by 8 bases, and 16 bases separated the two germline ends. The germline CDR1 and CDR2 sequences are MNHNS and SASEGT. The CDR3 consists of 15 residues. The CDR3 spells CASSEAGQVSRGYTF. The DNA of the CDR3 is TGTGCCAGCAGTGAAGCTGGTCAGGTGAGCCGGGGCTACACCTTC.

The chain has TRBV5-1 and TRBJ2-5; 10 positions agree with TRBD1. This CDR3 is built from 16 residues. Germline-derived CDR1 and CDR2 are SGHRS and YFSETQ. Germline trimming cut 0 bases from V and 2 bases from J; bases unmatched to any gene: 4. DNA for the CDR3: TGCGCCAGCAGCTTGGGACAGGGGGCCATTCAAGAGACCCAGTACTTC. It translates to CASSLGQGAIQETQYF.

The chain recombines TRBV19 with TRBJ1-6; no reliable D call. In germline, CDR1 is LNHDA, CDR2 SQIVND (reference sequence). V gave up 2 bases and J gave up 3 bases, with 8 bases separating them. This CDR3 has 15 amino acids. The CDR3 nucleotides are TGTGCCAGTAGTATAAAGTCCAGCTATAATTCACCCCTCCACTTT. This encodes CASSIKSSYNSPLHF.

In this sample, this clone turned up many times. The chain employs TRBV30 and TRBJ1-2; perhaps TRBD1 as D (6 bases). The V and J ends lost 3 bases and 7 bases respectively, with 15 bases between them. The germline CDR1 and CDR2 sequences are GTSNPN and SVGIG (reference sequence). CDR3 length: 13 amino acids. The CDR3 protein is CAWRKPQGAGYTF. CDR3 coding DNA: TGTGCCTGGAGGAAACCACAGGGAGCTGGCTACACCTTC.

The genes are TRBV11-2 and TRBJ2-1; perhaps TRBD2 as D (6 bases). CDR3 length: 13 residues. Germline V gene lookup returns CDR1 SGHAT and CDR2 FQNNGV. The germline V and J ends were trimmed by 5 bases and 10 bases, with 15 bases remaining between them. The CDR3 protein is CASSLMRAGEQFF. The DNA of the CDR3 is TGTGCCAGCAGCCTCATGAGGGCGGGGGAGCAGTTCTTC.

J is TRBJ1-2 and V is TRBV2; 9 positions match TRBD1. Trimming cost V 3 bases and J 2 bases; bases outside gene matches: 1. This CDR3 spans 14 amino acids. Germline assignment: CDR1 SNHLY and CDR2 FYNNEI. The CDR3 DNA sequence: TGTGCCAGCAGTGAGGGACAGGGAAACTATGGCTACACCTTC. This translates into CASSEGQGNYGYTF.

V gene TRBV27 combines with J gene TRBJ1-6; tentative D call: TRBD1 (5 bases). The V gene's germline CDR1 is MNHEY and CDR2 SMNVEV (reference sequence). CDR3 size: 16 residues. V was cut by 5 bases and J by 9 bases, with 20 bases left in between. Written as DNA, the CDR3 is TGTGCCAGCAGTCCTCGCAGGGAAGTGACGGGTTCACCCCTCCACTTT. Protein: CASSPRREVTGSPLHF.

This sequence joins TRBV6-1 and TRBJ1-4, with D possibly TRBD1 on 6 matching bases. Trimming left V 6 bases short and J 3 bases short, with 11 bases between. Germline loops: CDR1 MNHNS, CDR2 SASEGT. This CDR3 is 14 amino acids long. The CDR3 loop reads CASSSGTPNEKLFF. The CDR3 coding sequence is TGTGCCAGCAGCTCCGGGACACCTAATGAAAAACTGTTTTTT.

This clone has only one observation. The chain carries TRBV27 and TRBJ2-3; the D gene is possibly TRBD2 (7 bases). V gave up 0 bases and J gave up 7 bases, with 14 bases separating them. The CDR3 totals 15 residues. CDR1 is MNHEY and CDR2 is SMNVEV in the germline V gene (reference sequence). The CDR3 here is CASSLSAGGQNTQYF. Written as DNA, the CDR3 is TGTGCCAGCAGTTTATCCGCCGGGGGGCAGAATACGCAGTATTTT.

The chain recombines TRBV6-5 with TRBJ1-4; TRBD1 is a possible D gene (6 bases). The germline V gene encodes CDR1 MNHEY and CDR2 SVGAGI. This CDR3 is 14 amino acids long. V lost 5 bases, J lost 5 bases, and 12 bases lay in between. CDR3 nucleotides: TGTGCCAGCAGTCGAACAGGGAGAAATGAAAAACTGTTTTTT. Residues: CASSRTGRNEKLFF.

The J gene is TRBJ2-2, the V gene TRBV28, with TRBD1 identical over 10 bases. J was trimmed by 4 bases and V by 6 bases; bases with no gene match: 5. There are 15 residues in the CDR3. Germline lookup yields CDR1 MDHEN and CDR2 SYDVKM. DNA of the CDR3: TGTGCCAGCAGGAAGACAGGGGGCGGCACCGGGGAGCTGTTTTTT. It translates to CASRKTGGGTGELFF.

The chain links TRBV30 to TRBJ1-2; no reliable D call. The CDR3 sequence is 13 residues long. The V gene lost 0 bases and the J gene lost 4 bases, with 9 bases spanning the gap. Germline-derived CDR1 and CDR2 are GTSNPN and SVGIG (reference sequence). CDR3 sequence: CAWSVGEGYGYTF. The DNA of the CDR3 is TGTGCCTGGAGTGTTGGGGAGGGCTATGGCTACACCTTC.

The sample holds a few counts of this clone. The CDR3 DNA reads as TGTGCCAGCAGTGCAGGGGACGCTCAGCCCCAGCATTTT. Protein product: CASSAGDAQPQHF. This chain joins TRBV6-1 and TRBJ1-5, with TRBD1 as a possible D gene (6 bases). Trimming took off 4 bases at V and 6 bases at J, with 10 bases between the two ends. CDR1 MNHNS and CDR2 SASEGT come from the germline V gene. The CDR3 spans 13 residues.

This chain joins TRBV6-1 and TRBJ1-3, with no clear D. Germline CDR1 reads MNHNS; CDR2 reads SASEGT. V shed 0 bases and J shed 3 bases, with 12 bases lying between them. The CDR3 is made up of 16 amino acids. Here the CDR3 reads CASSEALVGFGNTIYF. CDR3 nucleotide sequence: TGTGCCAGCAGTGAAGCCCTAGTCGGGTTTGGAAACACCATATATTTT.

The chain has TRBV7-3 and TRBJ2-3; 7 bases align to TRBD1. CDR1 and CDR2 (germline): SGHTA, FQGTGA. The CDR3 has 17 amino acids. With V trimmed by 0 bases and J by 2 bases, 8 bases remained unmatched. In DNA, the CDR3 is TGTGCCAGCAGCTTAACGGATAGGACAGGAGACACAGATACGCAGTATTTT. It translates to CASSLTDRTGDTDTQYF.

This clone was seen a handful of times. V usage is TRBV14 and J usage is TRBJ2-1; 15 bases line up with TRBD2. CDR3 length: 17 amino acids. Germline CDR1 and CDR2: SGHDN and FVKESK. Trimming took 4 bases from V and 5 from J; bases not matched to a gene: 6. The CDR3 is CASSRTSGGDFHNEQFF. CDR3 DNA sequence: TGTGCCAGCAGCCGGACTAGCGGGGGGGATTTTCACAATGAGCAGTTCTTC.

The chain has TRBV5-6 and TRBJ1-5; D gene unclear. Germline lookup yields CDR1 SGHDT and CDR2 YYEEEE. The CDR3 is 12 residues long. Trimming removed 0 bases from V and 11 bases from J, with 9 bases in between. The CDR3 DNA reads TGTGCCAGCAGCTTGGGGCCCGGGTCCCAGCATTTT. Residues: CASSLGPGSQHF.

This clone has more than one count but fewer than ten. Other DNA sequences in this specimen translate into the identical CDR3. The chain couples TRBV25-1 to TRBJ2-3; TRBD1 might be the D (6 bases). Germline values: CDR1 MGHDK, CDR2 SYGVNS. The CDR3 extends over 13 amino acids. Trimming took 4 bases from V and 3 from J, leaving 8 bases between them. The CDR3 bases are TGTGCCAGCAGTGTAACAGGGACAGATACGCAGTATTTT. Translating gives CASSVTGTDTQYF.

This clone was recorded only once. The rearrangement uses TRBV5-1 and TRBJ1-2; perhaps TRBD1 as D (5 bases). The CDR3 sequence is 13 residues long. Germline V gives CDR1 SGHRS, CDR2 YFSETQ. V gave up 2 bases and J gave up 1 base, with 6 bases separating them. CDR3 residues: CASSLGVNYGYTF. The CDR3 coding sequence is TGCGCCAGCAGCTTAGGGGTTAACTATGGCTACACCTTC.